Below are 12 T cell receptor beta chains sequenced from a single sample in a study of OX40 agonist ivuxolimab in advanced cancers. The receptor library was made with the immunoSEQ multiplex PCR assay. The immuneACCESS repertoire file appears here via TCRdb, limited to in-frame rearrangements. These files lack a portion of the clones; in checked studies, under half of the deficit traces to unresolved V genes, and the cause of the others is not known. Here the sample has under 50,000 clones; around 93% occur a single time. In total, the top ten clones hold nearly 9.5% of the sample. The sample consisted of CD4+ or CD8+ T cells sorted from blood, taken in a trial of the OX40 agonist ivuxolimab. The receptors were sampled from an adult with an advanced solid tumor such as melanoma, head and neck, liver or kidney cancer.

The CDR3 nucleotides are TGTGCCAGCAATGGGCCGGGCACTGAAGCTTTCTTT. Its protein product is CASNGPGTEAFF. This chain links TRBV25-1 with TRBJ1-1; D call uncertain. CDR3 length: 12 residues. Germline loops: CDR1 MGHDK, CDR2 SYGVNS. Trimming pared 7 bases from V and 4 bases from J, leaving 10 bases between.

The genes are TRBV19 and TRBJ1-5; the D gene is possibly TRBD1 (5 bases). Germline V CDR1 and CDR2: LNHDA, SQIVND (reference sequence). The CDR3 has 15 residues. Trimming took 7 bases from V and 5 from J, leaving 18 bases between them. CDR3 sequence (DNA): TGTGCCAGTACTCGGGGGGGGGACTTCTATCAGCCCCAGCATTTT. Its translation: CASTRGGDFYQPQHF.

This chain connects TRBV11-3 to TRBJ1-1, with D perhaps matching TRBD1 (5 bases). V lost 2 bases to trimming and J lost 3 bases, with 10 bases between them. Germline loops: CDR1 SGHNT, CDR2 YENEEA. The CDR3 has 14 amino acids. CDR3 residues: CASSLRGTDTEAFF. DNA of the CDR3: TGTGCCAGCAGCTTAAGGGGTACCGACACTGAAGCTTTCTTT.

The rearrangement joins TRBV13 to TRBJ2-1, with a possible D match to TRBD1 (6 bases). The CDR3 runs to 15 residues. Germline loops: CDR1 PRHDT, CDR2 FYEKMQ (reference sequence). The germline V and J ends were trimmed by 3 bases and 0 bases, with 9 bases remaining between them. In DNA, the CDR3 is TGTGCCAGCAGCTTTTCAGGGGTCTCCTACAATGAGCAGTTCTTC. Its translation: CASSFSGVSYNEQFF.

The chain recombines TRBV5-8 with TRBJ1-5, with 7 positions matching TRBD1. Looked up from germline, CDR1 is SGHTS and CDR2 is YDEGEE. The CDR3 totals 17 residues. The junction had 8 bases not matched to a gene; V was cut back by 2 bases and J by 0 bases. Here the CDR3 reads CASSFLTGTDSNQPQHF. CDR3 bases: TGTGCCAGCAGCTTTTTAACCGGGACAGATAGCAATCAGCCCCAGCATTTT.

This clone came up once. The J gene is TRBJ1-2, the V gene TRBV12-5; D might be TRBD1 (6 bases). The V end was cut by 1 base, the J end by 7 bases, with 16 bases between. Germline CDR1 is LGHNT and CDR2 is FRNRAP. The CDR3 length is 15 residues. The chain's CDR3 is CASGLEGGEGIGYTF. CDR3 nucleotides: TGTGCTAGTGGTTTGGAGGGGGGCGAAGGAATTGGCTACACCTTC.

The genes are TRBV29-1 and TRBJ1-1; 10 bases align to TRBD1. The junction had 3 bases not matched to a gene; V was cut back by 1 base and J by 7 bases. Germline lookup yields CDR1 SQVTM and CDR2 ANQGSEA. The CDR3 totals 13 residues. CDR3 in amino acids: CSVEAGTGVEAFF. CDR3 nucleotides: TGCAGCGTTGAAGCCGGGACAGGGGTTGAAGCTTTCTTT.

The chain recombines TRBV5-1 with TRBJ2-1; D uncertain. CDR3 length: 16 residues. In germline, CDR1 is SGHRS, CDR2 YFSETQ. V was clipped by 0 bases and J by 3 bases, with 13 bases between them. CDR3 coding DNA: TGCGCCAGCAGCTTGGGGACGGGTGCTTACTACAATGAGCAGTTCTTC. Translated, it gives CASSLGTGAYYNEQFF.

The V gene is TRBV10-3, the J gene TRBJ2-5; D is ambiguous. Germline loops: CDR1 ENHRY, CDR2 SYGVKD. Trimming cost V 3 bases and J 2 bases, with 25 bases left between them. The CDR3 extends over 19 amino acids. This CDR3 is CAISEGVVVASVGQETQYF. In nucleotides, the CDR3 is TGTGCCATCAGTGAAGGAGTAGTAGTAGCCTCCGTGGGGCAAGAGACCCAGTACTTC.

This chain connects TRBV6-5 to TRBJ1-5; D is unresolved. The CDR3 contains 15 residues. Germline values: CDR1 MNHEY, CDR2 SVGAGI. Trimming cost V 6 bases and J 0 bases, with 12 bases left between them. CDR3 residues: CASSPNGLSNQPQHF. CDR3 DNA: TGTGCCAGCAGCCCGAATGGGCTTAGCAATCAGCCCCAGCATTTT.

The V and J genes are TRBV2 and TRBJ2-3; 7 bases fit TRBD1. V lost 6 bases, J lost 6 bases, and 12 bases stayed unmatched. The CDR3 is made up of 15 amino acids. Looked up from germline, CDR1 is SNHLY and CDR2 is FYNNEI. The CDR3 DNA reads TGTGCCAGCAGACTAGACAGGGACCCCTCTGATACGCAGTATTTT. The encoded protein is CASRLDRDPSDTQYF.

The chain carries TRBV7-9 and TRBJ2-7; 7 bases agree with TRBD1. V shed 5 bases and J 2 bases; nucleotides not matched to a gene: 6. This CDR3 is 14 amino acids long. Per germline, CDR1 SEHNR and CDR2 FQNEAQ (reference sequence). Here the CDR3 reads CASSATGVAYEQYF. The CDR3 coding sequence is TGTGCCAGCAGCGCAACAGGGGTGGCCTACGAGCAGTACTTC.